This T cell receptor (beta chain) was documented in a study of tissue T cells after allogeneic stem cell transplantation. About the research overall: Of the grafts for graft-versus-host disease patients, several were unmodified and three CD34-selected.

Comments on this clone: Its matching antigen is unknown.

Overall study results and limits: Across patients, clones rarely overlapped, yet motif clusters were shared tissue-specifically.

Profiled with immunoSEQ multiplex PCR; TCRdb holds only in-frame clones, not every one. In the table there are 800 or so clones, roughly 62% of which are singletons. Deletions cut 0 bases from V and 5 bases from J, with 9 bases between. The CDR3 is 14 amino acids. Germline V lookup: CDR1 MRHNA, CDR2 SNTAGT. The chain employs TRBV6-4 and TRBJ2-3; D gene unclear. Sequences were derived from liver tissue, sampled at autopsy. This clonotype was obtained from a male patient older than 55 with steroid-refractory graft-versus-host disease after an allogeneic stem cell transplant. The T cells may partly be graft donor cells. CDR3 sequence reads: CASSDSRHLDTQYF. The DNA for the CDR3 is TGTGCCAGCAGTGACTCGAGACACCTAGATACGCAGTATTTT.